The rows below give T cell receptor beta chains drawn from one sample of a study of vaccination and CD4 T cells after COVID-19. These receptors' targets are unknown. Via MiXCR, TCRdb re-called the PCR reads, giving one row per CDR3 protein. The table lists roughly 2,500 distinct CDR3 sequences, approximately 25% of them singletons, with roughly 60% in the top ten. The sample comprised CD4+ T cells from blood, cultured in vitro. These receptors were obtained from a human donor in good health. The CDR3 runs from the conserved cysteine through the conserved F or W. D genes are given only for firm matches. For some rows the clone size is stated as once, few or many, or as a class when expanded; others skip it.

J | size | D | V | CDR3 | DNA
TRBJ2-5 | few | TRBD1 | TRBV5-1 | CASSLQGAGETQYF | TGCGCCAGCAGCTTACAGGGGGCGGGGGAGACCCAGTACTTC
TRBJ2-3 | NA | TRBD1 | TRBV6-1 | CATSLRRQGWSDTQYF | TGTGCCACCTCCCTTAGGCGACAGGGGTGGTCGGATACGCAGTATTTT
TRBJ1-2 | few | NA | TRBV6-5 | CASSSNLGTFGYTF | TGTGCCAGCAGTTCCAATCTTGGGACGTTTGGCTACACCTTC
TRBJ1-1 | few | NA | TRBV6-1 | CASRWGRNTEAFF | TGTGCCAGCAGGTGGGGGCGTAACACTGAAGCTTTCTTT
TRBJ2-1 | few | TRBD2 | TRBV11-1 | CASSFSGGSYNEQFF | TGTGCCAGCAGCTTTAGCGGGGGCTCCTACAATGAGCAGTTCTTC
TRBJ1-6 | few | NA | TRBV30 | CAWSVAGGIPNSPLHF | TGTGCCTGGAGTGTAGCAGGAGGTATTCCAAATTCACCCCTCCACTTT
TRBJ2-5 | few | TRBD1 | TRBV18 | CASSDRADRETQYF | TGTGCCAGCTCGGACAGGGCCGACAGAGAGACCCAGTACTTC
TRBJ2-7 | medium-sized | TRBD1 | TRBV15 | CATSRVKGGADEQYF | TGTGCCACCAGCAGAGTCAAAGGGGGCGCGGACGAGCAGTACTTC
TRBJ2-3 | few | NA | TRBV5-4 | CASSLTPKAGQDTQYF | TGTGCCAGCAGCTTAACCCCCAAAGCGGGACAAGATACGCAGTATTTT
TRBJ1-6 | few | TRBD1 | TRBV20-1 | CSAGPGQGSSPLHF | TGCAGTGCTGGACCGGGACAGGGGAGTTCACCCCTCCACTTT
TRBJ1-5 | few | NA | TRBV7-2 | CASSLRPPPNDQPQHF | TGTGCCAGCAGCCTTAGGCCCCCACCGAACGATCAGCCCCAGCATTTT
TRBJ2-1 | NA | NA | TRBV15 | CATSRGGGGLGEQFF | TGTGCCACCAGCAGAGGCGGCGGAGGGCTGGGCGAGCAGTTCTTC
TRBJ1-5 | few | NA | TRBV15 | CATSRDSQNQPQHF | TGTGCCACCAGCAGAGACAGCCAGAATCAGCCCCAGCATTTT
TRBJ1-6 | NA | TRBD1 | TRBV30 | CAWRRQGPPNSPLHF | TGTGCCTGGAGACGACAGGGCCCCCCAAATTCACCCCTCCACTTT
TRBJ2-7 | NA | NA | TRBV6-2/TRBV6-3 | CASSRDQTYEQYF | TGTGCCAGCAGTAGGGACCAGACCTACGAGCAGTACTTC